These 10 T cell receptor beta chains came from one sample sequenced in a study of shared T cell receptors in the human thymus. Libraries were prepared by immunoSEQ multiplex PCR; TCRdb keeps only in-frame clonotypes and omits some of them. The profile shows roughly 500,000 clones, around 78% of them singletons. These data were also reused for a study on human thymus T cells.

The sequenced sample was thymocytes. Every receptor here comes from a boy less than two years old with a congenital heart defect.

The V call is TRBV27, the J call TRBJ2-2; 8 bases match TRBD2. V shed 7 bases and J 0 bases; nucleotides not matched to a gene: 10. Germline CDR1 MNHEY, CDR2 SMNVEV (reference sequence). This CDR3 comprises 17 residues. The CDR3, as DNA: TGTGCCAGCACTCCAGGCCCGCGGGAGGCGAACACCGGGGAGCTGTTTTTT. Its translation: CASTPGPREANTGELFF.

The CDR3 is CASSQAGGGTEAFF. The CDR3 DNA reads TGTGCCAGCAGCCAAGCTGGGGGGGGAACTGAAGCTTTCTTT. V is TRBV14 and J is TRBJ1-1, with D possibly being TRBD1 (5 bases). The germline V and J ends were trimmed by 1 base and 5 bases, with 11 bases remaining between them. CDR1 and CDR2 (germline): SGHDN, FVKESK. The CDR3 is 14 amino acids.

This chain joins TRBV30 and TRBJ2-6; 7 bases align to TRBD1. With 5 bases clipped from V and 3 bases from J, the junction kept 4 bases outside the gene matches. The CDR3 is made up of 14 amino acids. Germline CDR1 and CDR2: GTSNPN and SVGIG (reference sequence). The CDR3 DNA follows: TGTGCCTGGGGCGACAGGGATGGGGCCAACGTCCTGACTTTC. Translated, it gives CAWGDRDGANVLTF.

The rearrangement uses TRBV4-1 and TRBJ2-2; D is possibly TRBD2 (6 bases). The CDR3 covers 19 residues. Germline values: CDR1 MGHRA, CDR2 YSYEKL. Trimming shortened V by 1 base and J by 2 bases, and 20 bases separated the two germline ends. CDR3: CASSQVPIYRDSNTGELFF. CDR3 in DNA: TGCGCCAGCAGCCAAGTCCCAATTTACCGGGACTCTAACACCGGGGAGCTGTTTTTT.

The chain recombines TRBV12-5 with TRBJ2-7; no clear D gene. The CDR3 extends over 12 amino acids. The germline V gene has CDR1 LGHNT and CDR2 FRNRAP. Trimming shortened V by 7 bases and J by 3 bases, and 10 bases separated the two germline ends. The CDR3 nucleotides are TGTGCTAGTGTTCCCACAGTCTACGAGCAGTACTTC. Translation gives CASVPTVYEQYF.

The genes are TRBV12-5 and TRBJ2-1; tentative D call: TRBD2 (6 bases). Trimming cost V 5 bases and J 3 bases, with 20 bases left between them. The CDR3 is 17 amino acids. Germline CDR1 and CDR2: LGHNT and FRNRAP. The chain's CDR3 is CASGTTLVSGHYNEQFF. CDR3 coding DNA: TGTGCTAGTGGTACAACCCTTGTGAGCGGGCACTACAATGAGCAGTTCTTC.

This rearrangement joins TRBV30 to TRBJ2-1, with TRBD2 matching 16 bases. Germline V CDR1 and CDR2: GTSNPN, SVGIG (reference sequence). This CDR3 spans 20 amino acids. J lost 1 base, V lost 2 bases, and 11 bases had no gene match. The CDR3 reads CAWSSPAGTSGRVSYNEQFF. The DNA for the CDR3 is TGTGCCTGGAGTTCCCCGGCGGGGACTAGCGGGAGGGTTTCCTACAATGAGCAGTTCTTC.

The chain recombines TRBV7-9 with TRBJ1-2; 7 bases map to TRBD1. Germline-derived CDR1 and CDR2 are SEHNR and FQNEAQ (reference sequence). This CDR3 has 14 amino acids. The J segment lost 3 bases and the V segment lost 5 bases, leaving 6 bases of the junction unmatched. The CDR3 coding sequence is TGTGCCAGCAGCCCATCGGGACAGCACTATGGCTACACCTTC. Translating it yields CASSPSGQHYGYTF.

The chain is built from TRBV28 and TRBJ2-7, with D possibly being TRBD2 (6 bases). The length of the CDR3 is 16 residues. From germline, CDR1 is MDHEN and CDR2 SYDVKM. V shed 3 bases and J shed 6 bases, with 21 bases lying between them. CDR3 sequence reads: CASSFIARLVSGEQYF. DNA of the CDR3: TGTGCCAGCAGTTTTATCGCCCGACTAGTATCAGGCGAGCAGTACTTC.

In its sample, this clone was seen a few times. V usage is TRBV30 and J usage is TRBJ2-1, with 9 bases aligning to TRBD2. With V trimmed by 4 bases and J by 6 bases, 7 bases remained unmatched. The germline V gene encodes CDR1 GTSNPN and CDR2 SVGIG (reference sequence). This CDR3 comprises 14 residues. The DNA of the CDR3 is TGTGCCTGGAAAGTAGCGGGAGTCCCCAATGAGCAGTTCTTC. Its translation: CAWKVAGVPNEQFF.